What follows are 10 T cell receptor beta chains derived from one specimen sequenced in a study of CD8 T cells in ankylosing spondylitis. TCRdb re-called the 5' RACE reads with MiXCR, one entry per CDR3 protein. Of about 150,000 distinct CDR3 sequences in the sample, roughly 44% were seen once. Sample: synovial fluid, either unsorted or a sorted T cell fraction (not recorded which). These receptors came from a male donor with ankylosing spondylitis.

This clonotype appeared a few times. This sequence joins TRBV30 and TRBJ2-7, with 11 bases that match TRBD1. Looked up from germline, CDR1 is GTSNPN and CDR2 is SVGIG (reference sequence). After removal of 5 bases from V and 4 bases from J, the junction contained 1 base not matched to a gene. The CDR3 covers 12 residues. This CDR3 is CAWGTGGYEQYF. In DNA form, the CDR3 reads TGTGCCTGGGGGACAGGGGGGTACGAGCAGTACTTC.

This clonotype has at least ten counts. V is TRBV25-1 and J is TRBJ2-5, with D possibly matching TRBD1 (5 bases). Between the trimmed V and J ends, which lost 1 base and 4 bases, there was a span of 16 bases. The CDR3 is 16 amino acids. In germline, CDR1 is MGHDK, CDR2 SYGVNS. In nucleotides, the CDR3 is TGTGCCAGCAGTGAATTCGCCAGGGAAGGAGCAGAGACCCAGTACTTC. Translating it yields CASSEFAREGAETQYF.

In this sample, this clonotype turned up once. This chain uses TRBV11-2 with TRBJ2-7; D gene uncertain. Germline lookup yields CDR1 SGHAT and CDR2 FQNNGV. V lost 5 bases and J 1 base, leaving 9 bases between the germline ends. The length of the CDR3 is 13 residues. CDR3 region: CASSVTLSYEQYF. DNA for the CDR3: TGTGCCAGCAGCGTGACTCTTTCCTACGAGCAGTACTTC.

At least ten counts were recorded for this clonotype. This chain connects TRBV12-3 or TRBV12-4 to TRBJ2-3; 8 nucleotides agree with TRBD2. With 6 bases clipped from V and 6 bases from J, the junction kept 5 bases outside the gene matches. The CDR3 totals 13 residues. CDR3 in DNA: TGTGCCAGCAGCATAGCGGGGTGGGATACGCAGTATTTT. It yields the protein CASSIAGWDTQYF.

This clonotype was observed once. The CDR3 here is CASRLGQGAHNEQFF. The CDR3 nucleotides read TGTGCCAGCAGACTAGGGCAGGGGGCACACAATGAGCAGTTCTTC. The chain couples TRBV28 to TRBJ2-1; 8 bases match TRBD1. J gave up 5 bases and V 6 bases, and 9 bases lay outside the gene matches. The germline V gene encodes CDR1 MDHEN and CDR2 SYDVKM. This CDR3 has 15 residues.

The rearrangement uses TRBV12-3 or TRBV12-4 and TRBJ1-4; D is ambiguous. V was trimmed by 5 bases and J by 6 bases, leaving 13 bases between them. CDR3 size: 14 residues. The CDR3 DNA reads as TGTGCCAGCAGTCCCACTTTAATTCATGAAAAACTGTTTTTT. Translation gives CASSPTLIHEKLFF.

The chain combines TRBV24-1 with TRBJ2-1; maybe TRBD1 (6 bases). V dropped 2 bases and J dropped 5 bases, with 9 bases sitting between them. Germline V gives CDR1 KGHDR, CDR2 SFDVKD. The CDR3 is made up of 14 amino acids. The DNA of the CDR3 is TGTGCCACCAGTGATTCACAGGGTGACAATGAGCAGTTCTTC. The encoded protein is CATSDSQGDNEQFF.

This rearrangement joins TRBV29-1 to TRBJ2-1, with 12 bases fitting TRBD2. Trimming took 3 bases from V and 0 from J; bases not matched to a gene: 9. The CDR3 consists of 18 residues. Germline V gene lookup returns CDR1 SQVTM and CDR2 ANQGSEA. The chain's CDR3 is CSVEFGTSGWSSYNEQFF. CDR3 sequence (DNA): TGCAGCGTTGAGTTCGGGACTAGCGGGTGGAGCTCCTACAATGAGCAGTTCTTC.

This clonotype was counted at least ten times. The CDR3 DNA reads as TGCAGCGTTGAATTTGAGAACACCGGGGAGCTGTTTTTT. This gives the protein CSVEFENTGELFF. The chain combines TRBV29-1 with TRBJ2-2; D gene uncertain. Germline V lookup: CDR1 SQVTM, CDR2 ANQGSEA. V lost 2 bases and J lost 1, with 5 bases in between. CDR3 length: 13 residues.

The chain carries TRBV7-9 and TRBJ1-2; tentative D call: TRBD1 (5 bases). The CDR3 has 13 amino acids. The germline V and J ends were trimmed by 5 bases and 4 bases, with 11 bases remaining between them. From germline, CDR1 is SEHNR and CDR2 FQNEAQ (reference sequence). The CDR3 is CASSPGAAYGYTF. CDR3 in DNA: TGTGCCAGCAGCCCTGGGGCAGCCTATGGCTACACCTTC.